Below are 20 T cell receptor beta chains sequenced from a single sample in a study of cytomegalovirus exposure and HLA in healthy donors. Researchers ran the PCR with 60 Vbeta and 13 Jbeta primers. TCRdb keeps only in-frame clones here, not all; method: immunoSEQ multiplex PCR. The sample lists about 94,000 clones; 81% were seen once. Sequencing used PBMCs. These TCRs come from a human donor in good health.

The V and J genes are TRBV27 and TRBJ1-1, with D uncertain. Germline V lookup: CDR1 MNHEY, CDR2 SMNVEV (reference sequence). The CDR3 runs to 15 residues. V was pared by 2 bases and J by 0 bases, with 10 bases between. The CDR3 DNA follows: TGTGCCAGCAGTTTAGGGAGAAACATGAACACTGAAGCTTTCTTT. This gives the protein CASSLGRNMNTEAFF.

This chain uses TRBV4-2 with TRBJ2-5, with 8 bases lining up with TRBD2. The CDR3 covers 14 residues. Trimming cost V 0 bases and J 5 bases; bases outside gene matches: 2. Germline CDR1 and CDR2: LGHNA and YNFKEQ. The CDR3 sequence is CASSQEAGGETQYF. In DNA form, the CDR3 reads TGTGCCAGCAGCCAAGAGGCGGGGGGCGAGACCCAGTACTTC.

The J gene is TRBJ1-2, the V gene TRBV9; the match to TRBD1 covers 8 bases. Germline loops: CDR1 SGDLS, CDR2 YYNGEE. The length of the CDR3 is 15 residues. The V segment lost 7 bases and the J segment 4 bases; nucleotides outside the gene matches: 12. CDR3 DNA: TGTGCCAGCGGCCCTCGGACAGGGTTGGGCTATGGCTACACCTTC. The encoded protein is CASGPRTGLGYGYTF.

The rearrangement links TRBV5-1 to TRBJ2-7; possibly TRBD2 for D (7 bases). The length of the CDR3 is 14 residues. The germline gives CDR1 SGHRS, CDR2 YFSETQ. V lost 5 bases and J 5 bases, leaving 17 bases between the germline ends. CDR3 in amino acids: CASRTGGGSNEQYF. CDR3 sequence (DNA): TGCGCCAGCAGGACCGGGGGCGGGAGCAACGAGCAGTACTTC.

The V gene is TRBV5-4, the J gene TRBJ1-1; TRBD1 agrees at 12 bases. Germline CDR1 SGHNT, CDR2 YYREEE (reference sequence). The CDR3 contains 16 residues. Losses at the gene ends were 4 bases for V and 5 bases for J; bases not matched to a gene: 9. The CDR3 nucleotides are TGTGCCAGCAGCGTGGGGGACAGGGGGCGAGAGACTGAAGCTTTCTTT. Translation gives CASSVGDRGRETEAFF.

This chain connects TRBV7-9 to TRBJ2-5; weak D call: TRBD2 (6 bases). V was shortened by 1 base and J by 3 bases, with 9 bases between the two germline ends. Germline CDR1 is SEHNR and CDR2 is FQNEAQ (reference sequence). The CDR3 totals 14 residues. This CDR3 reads CASSLDGGKETQYF. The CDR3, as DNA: TGTGCCAGCAGCTTAGACGGGGGAAAAGAGACCCAGTACTTC.

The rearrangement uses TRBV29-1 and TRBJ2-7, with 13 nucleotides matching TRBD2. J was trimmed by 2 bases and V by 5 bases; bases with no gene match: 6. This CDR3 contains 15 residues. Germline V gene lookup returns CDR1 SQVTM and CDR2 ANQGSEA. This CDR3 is CSVNGLAGDAYEQYF. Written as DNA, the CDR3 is TGCAGCGTTAATGGACTAGCGGGAGACGCCTACGAGCAGTACTTC.

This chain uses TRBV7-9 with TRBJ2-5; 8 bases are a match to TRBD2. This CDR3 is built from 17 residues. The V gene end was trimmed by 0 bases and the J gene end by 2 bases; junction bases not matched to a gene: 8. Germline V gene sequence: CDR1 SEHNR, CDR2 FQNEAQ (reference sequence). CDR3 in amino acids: CASSLAGSGEGQETQYF. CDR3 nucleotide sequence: TGTGCCAGCAGCTTAGCGGGTAGCGGGGAAGGACAAGAGACCCAGTACTTC.

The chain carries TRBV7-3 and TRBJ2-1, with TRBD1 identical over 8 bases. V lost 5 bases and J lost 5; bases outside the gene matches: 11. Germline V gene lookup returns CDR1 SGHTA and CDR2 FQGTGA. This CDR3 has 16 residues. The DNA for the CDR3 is TGTGCCAGCAGCCGCCGGCCACAGGGGGGAGACAATGAGCAGTTCTTC. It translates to CASSRRPQGGDNEQFF.

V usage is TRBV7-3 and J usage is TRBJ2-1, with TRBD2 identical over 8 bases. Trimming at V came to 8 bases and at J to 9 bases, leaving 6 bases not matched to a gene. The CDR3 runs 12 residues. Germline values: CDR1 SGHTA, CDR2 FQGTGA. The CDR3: CASGLAGREQFF. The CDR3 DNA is TGTGCCAGCGGGTTAGCGGGACGTGAGCAGTTCTTC.

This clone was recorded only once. The CDR3 DNA reads TGTGCCAGCAGTTTATACGGGCCCCAGCATTTT. It codes for CASSLYGPQHF. The rearrangement links TRBV28 to TRBJ1-5; D not certain. The CDR3 extends over 11 amino acids. Per germline, CDR1 MDHEN and CDR2 SYDVKM. The germline V and J ends were trimmed by 1 base and 9 bases, with 4 bases remaining between them.

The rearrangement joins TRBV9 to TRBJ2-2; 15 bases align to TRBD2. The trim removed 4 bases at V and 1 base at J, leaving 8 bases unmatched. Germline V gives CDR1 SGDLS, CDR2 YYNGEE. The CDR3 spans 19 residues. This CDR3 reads CASSPGLAGGWGNTGELFF. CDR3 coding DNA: TGTGCCAGCAGCCCGGGACTAGCGGGAGGTTGGGGGAACACCGGGGAGCTGTTTTTT.

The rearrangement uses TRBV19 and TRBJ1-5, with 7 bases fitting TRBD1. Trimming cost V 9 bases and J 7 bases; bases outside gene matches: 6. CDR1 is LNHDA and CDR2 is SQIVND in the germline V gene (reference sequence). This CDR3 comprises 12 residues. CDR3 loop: CASKGAEQPQHF. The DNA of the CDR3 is TGTGCCAGCAAGGGGGCAGAACAGCCCCAGCATTTT.

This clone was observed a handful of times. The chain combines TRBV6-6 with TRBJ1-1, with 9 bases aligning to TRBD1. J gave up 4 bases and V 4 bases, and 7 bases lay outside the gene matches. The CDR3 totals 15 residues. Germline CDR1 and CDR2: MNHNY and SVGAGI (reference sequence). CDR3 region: CASSFPKTGGTEAFF. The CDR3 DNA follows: TGTGCCAGCAGTTTTCCAAAGACAGGGGGCACTGAAGCTTTCTTT.

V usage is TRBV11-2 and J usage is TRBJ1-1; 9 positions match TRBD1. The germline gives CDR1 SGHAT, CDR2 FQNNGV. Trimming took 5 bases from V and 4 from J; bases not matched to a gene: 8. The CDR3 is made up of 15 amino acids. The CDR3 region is CASSPGGQGFTEAFF. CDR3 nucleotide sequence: TGTGCCAGCAGCCCCGGGGGACAGGGATTCACTGAAGCTTTCTTT.

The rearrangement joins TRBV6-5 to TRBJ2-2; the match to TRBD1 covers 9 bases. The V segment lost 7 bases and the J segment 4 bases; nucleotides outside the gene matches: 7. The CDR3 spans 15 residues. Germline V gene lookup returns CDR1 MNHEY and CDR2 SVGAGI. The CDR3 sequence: CASNSGQGTTGELFF. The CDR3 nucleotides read TGTGCCAGCAACTCCGGACAGGGGACCACCGGGGAGCTGTTTTTT.

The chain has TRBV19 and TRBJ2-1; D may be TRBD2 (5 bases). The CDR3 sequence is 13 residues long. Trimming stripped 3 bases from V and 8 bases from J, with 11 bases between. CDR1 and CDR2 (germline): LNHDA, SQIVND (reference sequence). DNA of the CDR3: TGTGCCAGTAGTATGAGGGCCGGGGATGAGCAGTTCTTC. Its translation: CASSMRAGDEQFF.

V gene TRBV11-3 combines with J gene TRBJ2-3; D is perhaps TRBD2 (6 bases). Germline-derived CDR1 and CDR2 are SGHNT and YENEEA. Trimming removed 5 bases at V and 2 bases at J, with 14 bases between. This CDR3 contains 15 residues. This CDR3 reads CASSQEGGTTDTQYF. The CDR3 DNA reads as TGTGCCAGCAGCCAGGAGGGTGGGACCACAGATACGCAGTATTTT.

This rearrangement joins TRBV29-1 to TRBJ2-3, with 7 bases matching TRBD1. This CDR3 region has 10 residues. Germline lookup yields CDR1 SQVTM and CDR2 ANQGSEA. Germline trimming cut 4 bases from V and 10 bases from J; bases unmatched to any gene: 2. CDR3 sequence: CSVGQGAQYF. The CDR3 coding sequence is TGCAGCGTTGGACAGGGCGCGCAGTATTTT.

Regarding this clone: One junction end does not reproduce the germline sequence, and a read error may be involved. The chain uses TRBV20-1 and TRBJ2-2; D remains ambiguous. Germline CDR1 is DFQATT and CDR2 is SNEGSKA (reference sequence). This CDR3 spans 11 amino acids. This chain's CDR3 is CQRPNTGELFF. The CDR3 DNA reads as TGTCAGCGACCGAACACCGGGGAGCTGTTTTTT.